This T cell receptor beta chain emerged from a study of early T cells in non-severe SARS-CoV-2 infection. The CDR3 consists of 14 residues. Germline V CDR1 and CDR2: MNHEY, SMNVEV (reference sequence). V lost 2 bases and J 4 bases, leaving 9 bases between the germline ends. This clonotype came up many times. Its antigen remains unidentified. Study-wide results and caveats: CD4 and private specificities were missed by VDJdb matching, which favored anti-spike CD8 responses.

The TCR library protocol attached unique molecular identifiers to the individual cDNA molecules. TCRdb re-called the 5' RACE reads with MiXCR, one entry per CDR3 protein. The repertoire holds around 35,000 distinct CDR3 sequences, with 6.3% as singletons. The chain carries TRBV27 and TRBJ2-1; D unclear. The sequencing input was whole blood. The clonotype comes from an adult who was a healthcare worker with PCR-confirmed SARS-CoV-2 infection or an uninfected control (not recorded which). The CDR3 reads CASSLGIPYNEQFF. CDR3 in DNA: TGTGCCAGCAGTTTAGGAATACCATACAATGAGCAGTTCTTC.